This entry lists 15 T cell receptor beta chains sequenced from one sample in a study of blood T cell repertoires in COVID-19. Produced via immunoSEQ multiplex PCR; TCRdb's table is partial and in-frame only. The sample lists some 170,000 clones, approximately 89% occurring once. Sequencing was done on a sample of PBMCs or T cells enriched from blood (not recorded which). Source of these receptors: a man aged 40-49 years who had recovered from COVID-19.

Of note for this clone: The same CDR3 arises from other DNA sequences in this sample as well. The gene calls are TRBV24-1 and TRBJ1-1; a possible D gene is TRBD1 (6 bases). The V end was cut by 2 bases, the J end by 5 bases, with 8 bases between. The CDR3 is made up of 13 amino acids. Germline V gene lookup returns CDR1 KGHDR and CDR2 SFDVKD. The CDR3 spells CATSDSGVTEAFF. The DNA of the CDR3 is TGTGCCACCAGTGATTCAGGGGTTACTGAAGCTTTCTTT.

CDR3 loop: CASSSDRGRLQGYGYTF. CDR3 coding DNA: TGCGCCAGCAGCTCGGACAGGGGGCGCTTACAGGGCTATGGCTACACCTTC. V gene TRBV5-1 combines with J gene TRBJ1-2; 11 nucleotides agree with TRBD1. Germline CDR1 is SGHRS and CDR2 is YFSETQ. The V segment lost 3 bases and the J segment 4 bases; nucleotides outside the gene matches: 11. The CDR3 has 17 residues.

J is TRBJ2-1 and V is TRBV3-1 (or the pseudogene TRBV3-2); D is perhaps TRBD2 (5 bases). Germline values: CDR1 LGHDT, CDR2 YNNKEL (reference sequence). The CDR3 sequence is 15 residues long. V was pared by 8 bases and J by 10 bases, with 24 bases between. The CDR3 is CASGPQGGPVTEQFF. The CDR3 nucleotides are TGTGCCAGCGGGCCGCAAGGCGGGCCCGTTACAGAGCAGTTCTTC.

The J gene is TRBJ1-1, the V gene TRBV25-1; no reliable D call. V dropped 6 bases and J dropped 3 bases, with 14 bases sitting between them. Germline V gives CDR1 MGHDK, CDR2 SYGVNS. This CDR3 has 14 amino acids. The CDR3 spells CASRPKYQDTEAFF. The CDR3 coding sequence is TGTGCCAGCAGGCCCAAATATCAGGACACTGAAGCTTTCTTT.

This sequence joins TRBV2 and TRBJ1-5, with a possible D match to TRBD1 (5 bases). The CDR3 covers 15 residues. V dropped 3 bases and J dropped 0 bases, with 9 bases sitting between them. Germline-derived CDR1 and CDR2 are SNHLY and FYNNEI. The CDR3 sequence is CASSESGYSNQPQHF. The CDR3 coding sequence is TGTGCCAGCAGTGAGTCAGGGTATAGCAATCAGCCCCAGCATTTT.

This clone was counted once. The chain has TRBV3-1 (or the pseudogene TRBV3-2) and TRBJ2-4; unclear D gene. Per germline, CDR1 LGHDT and CDR2 YNNKEL (reference sequence). Between the trimmed V and J ends, which lost 3 bases and 7 bases, there was a span of 7 bases. The CDR3 is 12 amino acids. CDR3 in amino acids: CASSQIVNIQYF. CDR3 nucleotide sequence: TGTGCCAGCAGCCAGATAGTGAACATTCAGTACTTC.

J is TRBJ2-2 and V is TRBV6-5, with D maybe TRBD1 (5 bases). The CDR3 spans 15 residues. V was trimmed by 7 bases and J by 6 bases, leaving 18 bases between them. Germline loops: CDR1 MNHEY, CDR2 SVGAGI. The CDR3 loop is CASTEQVSGSGELFF. The CDR3 nucleotides read TGTGCCAGCACCGAACAGGTCTCCGGCTCCGGGGAGCTGTTTTTT.

The rearrangement links TRBV28 to TRBJ1-2; 7 bases are a match to TRBD1. Germline V lookup: CDR1 MDHEN, CDR2 SYDVKM. With 7 bases clipped from V and 5 bases from J, the junction kept 4 bases outside the gene matches. The CDR3 covers 12 residues. The CDR3 coding sequence is TGTGCCAGCACCGCACAGGGGTATGGCTACACCTTC. This sequence encodes CASTAQGYGYTF.

The chain employs TRBV29-1 and TRBJ1-1, with a possible D match to TRBD1 (5 bases). Per the germline V gene, CDR1 is SQVTM and CDR2 is ANQGSEA. The length of the CDR3 is 11 residues. Trimming left V 2 bases short and J 8 bases short, with 9 bases between. CDR3 protein: CSVEQGIEAFF. DNA for the CDR3: TGCAGCGTTGAACAGGGTATAGAAGCTTTCTTT.

The chain joins TRBV6-4 to TRBJ2-7; D is possibly TRBD2 (6 bases). This CDR3 has 14 residues. CDR1 is MRHNA, CDR2 SNTAGT, per germline. Trimming took 4 bases from V and 8 from J, leaving 18 bases between them. DNA of the CDR3: TGTGCCAGCAGTGGGAGCCACCCCGGGGGTAAGCAGTACTTC. Protein: CASSGSHPGGKQYF.

The chain couples TRBV6-5 to TRBJ1-1; TRBD1 matches 10 bases. The CDR3 runs to 15 residues. CDR1 and CDR2 from the germline V gene are MNHEY and SVGAGI. The junction had 3 bases not matched to a gene; V was cut back by 5 bases and J by 0 bases. This CDR3 is CASSPGTGVNTEAFF. CDR3 DNA: TGTGCCAGCAGTCCAGGGACAGGGGTGAACACTGAAGCTTTCTTT.

J is TRBJ1-1 and V is TRBV7-9, with 9 positions matching TRBD1. V was clipped by 1 base and J by 2 bases; unmatched bases: 14. The CDR3 runs 19 residues. In germline, CDR1 is SEHNR, CDR2 FQNEAQ (reference sequence). The CDR3 region has the DNA TGTGCCAGCAGCTTAGTTCTCCGGGACAGGGCCGGGGATAACACTGAAGCTTTCTTT. Encoded protein: CASSLVLRDRAGDNTEAFF.

V gene TRBV11-3 combines with J gene TRBJ2-3; perhaps TRBD1 as D (6 bases). With 1 base removed from V and 7 bases from J, the gap between germline ends came to 21 bases. Germline lookup yields CDR1 SGHNT and CDR2 YENEEA. The CDR3 spans 17 residues. The DNA of the CDR3 is TGTGCCAGCAGCTTAGGGGGAACCGGACAGTCTCCGTATACGCAGTATTTT. Its protein is CASSLGGTGQSPYTQYF.

The chain links TRBV4-2 to TRBJ1-4; D might be TRBD1 (5 bases). V lost 1 base and J 2 bases, leaving 11 bases between the germline ends. The germline V gene encodes CDR1 LGHNA and CDR2 YNFKEQ. This CDR3 is built from 16 residues. The CDR3: CASSQANRPTNEKLFF. CDR3 bases: TGTGCCAGCAGCCAAGCCAACAGGCCCACTAATGAAAAACTGTTTTTT.

The chain couples TRBV27 to TRBJ1-4; TRBD1 matches at 7 bases. Germline loops: CDR1 MNHEY, CDR2 SMNVEV (reference sequence). V gave up 2 bases and J gave up 7 bases; unmatched junction bases: 4. The CDR3 runs 14 residues. The CDR3 region has the DNA TGTGCCAGCAGTTTACAGGGGGTCTCTGAAAAACTGTTTTTT. Protein product: CASSLQGVSEKLFF. Full variable domain (outside the CDR3, taken from reference TRBV27 and TRBJ1-4): EAQVTQNPRYLITVTGKKLTVTCSQNMNHEYMSWYRQDPGLGLRQIYYSMNVEVTDKGDVPEGYKVSRKEKRNFPLILESPSPNQTSLYFCASSLQGVSEKLFFGSGTQLSVL.